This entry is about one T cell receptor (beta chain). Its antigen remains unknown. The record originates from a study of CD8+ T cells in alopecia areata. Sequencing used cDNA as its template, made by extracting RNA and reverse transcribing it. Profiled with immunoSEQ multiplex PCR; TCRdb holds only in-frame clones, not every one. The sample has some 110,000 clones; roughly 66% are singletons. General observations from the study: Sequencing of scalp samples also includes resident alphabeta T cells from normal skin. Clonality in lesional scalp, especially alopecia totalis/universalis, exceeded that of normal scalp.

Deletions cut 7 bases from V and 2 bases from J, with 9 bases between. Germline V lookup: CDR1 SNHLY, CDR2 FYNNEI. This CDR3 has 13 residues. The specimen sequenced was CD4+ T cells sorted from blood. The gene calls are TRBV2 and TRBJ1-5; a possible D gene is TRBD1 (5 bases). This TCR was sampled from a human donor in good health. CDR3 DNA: TGTGCCAGCAATCGGGACGGCAATCAGCCCCAGCATTTT. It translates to CASNRDGNQPQHF.